Given below is one TCR beta chain in context. What it binds is not known. These data originate in a study of OX40 agonist ivuxolimab in advanced cancers. Study-wide background: Patients received ivuxolimab, an agonistic anti-OX40 (CD134) antibody. Patients got intravenous ivuxolimab at 0.01 to 10 mg/kg every 2 weeks. A male proportion of 82.7% was recorded, with mean age about 54 years and range about 23 to 90.

Only in-frame clones appear in the TCRdb table, and some are missing; sequencing was by immunoSEQ multiplex PCR. The data show around 75,000 clones, about 90% seen once. Findings of the study overall: Some nonresponders also had low normalized T-cell clonal expansion.

The receptor was derived from an adult with an advanced solid tumor such as melanoma, head and neck, liver or kidney cancer. The sample here was CD4+ or CD8+ T cells sorted from blood, taken in a trial of the OX40 agonist ivuxolimab.

For the CDR3, the DNA is TGTGCCAGCAGCTTGGCCTTCACAGATACGCAGTATTTT. Encoded protein: CASSLAFTDTQYF. The V call is TRBV7-2, the J call TRBJ2-3; D gene uncertain. CDR3 size: 13 residues. V was clipped by 3 bases and J by 2 bases, with 6 bases between them. Germline loops: CDR1 SGHTA, CDR2 FQGNSA.